This entry features one TCR beta chain sequence. The target antigen is unknown. This sequence may be a read error, since a much larger clone differs from it by one base. This record comes from a study of T-cell reconstitution after alpha-beta-depleted transplantation in children. General study findings and limits: One year post-transplant, T-cell counts and diversity were largely derived from T cells produced anew. High day-60 TCRbeta diversity in some patients came from surviving recipient T cells and thymic progenitors.

This CDR3 has 16 amino acids. Germline V CDR1 and CDR2: ENHRY, SYGVKD. Preparation of the TCRbeta library involved a method that used unique molecular identifiers. TCRdb passed the PCR reads through MiXCR, listing each CDR3 protein once. The data show 65,000 to 70,000 distinct CDR3 sequences, over 4.5% seen once. Sequenced here: PBMCs, mostly from graft donor cells, sampled 180 days after TCRalphabeta/CD19-depleted stem cell transplant. This clonotype was sampled from a boy under two years old who had a stem cell transplant for acute myeloid leukemia, so the T cells may come from the graft donor. The J gene is TRBJ2-1, the V gene TRBV10-3; TRBD2 matches at 7 bases. CDR3 amino acids: CAISRLAESSYDEQFF. The CDR3 bases are TGTGCCATCAGCCGACTAGCTGAGAGCTCCTACGATGAGCAGTTCTTC.